What follows is one TCR beta chain and its context. Germline loops: CDR1 DFQATT, CDR2 SNEGSKA (reference sequence). Deletions cut 3 bases from V and 4 bases from J, with 15 bases between. CDR3 length: 14 residues. TCRdb re-called the RACE reads with MiXCR, one entry per CDR3 protein. Of 65,000 to 100,000 distinct CDR3 sequences in the sample, 5% to 8.5% were seen once. This entry is derived from a study of human T cells and chemical hapten exposure. As for time point: patch test 2, 6 weeks after DPC sensitization. Documented treatment: therapeutic diphenylcyclopropenone sensitization with weekly scalp DPC.

This sequence was found in a woman younger than 45 with alopecia areata. Some clones in this sample may be carry-over from other donors' samples. The sequenced sample was whole blood, obtained in connection with sensitization to the hapten diphenylcyclopropenone (DPC). The chain employs TRBV20-1 and TRBJ1-2, with D possibly matching TRBD1 (5 bases). The DNA of the CDR3 is TGCAGTGCTAGTCCTCGGGACTCCGTCTATGGCTACACCTTC. Amino acids: CSASPRDSVYGYTF.